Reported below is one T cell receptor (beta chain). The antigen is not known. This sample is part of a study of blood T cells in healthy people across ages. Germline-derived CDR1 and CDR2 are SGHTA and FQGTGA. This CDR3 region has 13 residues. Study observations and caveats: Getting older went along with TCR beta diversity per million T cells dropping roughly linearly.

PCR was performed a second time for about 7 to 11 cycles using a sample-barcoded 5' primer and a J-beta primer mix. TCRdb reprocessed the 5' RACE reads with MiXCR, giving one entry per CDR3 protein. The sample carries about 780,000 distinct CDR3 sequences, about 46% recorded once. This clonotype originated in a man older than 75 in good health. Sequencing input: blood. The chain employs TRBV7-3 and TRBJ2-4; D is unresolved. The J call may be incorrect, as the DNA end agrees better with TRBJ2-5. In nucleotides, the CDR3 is TGTGCCAGCAGCGTAAACAGAAAAGAGACCCAGTACTTC. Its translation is CASSVNRKETQYF.